The present TCR beta chain was sequenced within a study of T cell responses to AZD1222 COVID-19 vaccine (dated by TCRdb to the early 2020s). With regard to the full study: AZD1222 recipients given second doses at about 4 weeks or at about 12 weeks were pooled, since spike-specific TCR depth and breadth were not found to differ between the two schedules. Trial participants were enrolled by age into subgroups of 18-55, 56-69 and 70-plus years, and around 140, 26 and 57 TCR-sequenced participants, respectively, were included in these subgroups. TCR sequencing was performed for roughly 240 trial participants, of whom some 200 were given two doses of AZD1222 and around 26 were given two doses of MenACWY control vaccine.

The CDR3 regions of human TCRbeta chains were subjected to immunosequencing. Concerning the study's data processing: TCRs in the repertoires were matched against a reference library of SARS-CoV-2-specific TCRs that had been generated with the MIRA antigen-specificity platform. Breadth was defined as the fraction of unique TCRs that were SARS-CoV-2-associated, and depth was defined as the fraction of total T cells that were SARS-CoV-2-associated. Using the MIRA data, every spike-specific TCR was mapped to the spike region that the TCR reacted to and assigned to either a CD4 or a CD8 class. Log10-transformed breadth and depth values were compared by one-way ANOVA with Sidak's multiple comparisons tests. In its TCRdb copy, this immuneACCESS table keeps in-frame sequences only and misses some clones. Where compared with another copy, unresolved V genes explain less than half of these, and the others have no known cause. That table is the source of V, J and clone size, and D and trimming were worked out from the DNA. In this sample the table shows about 94,000 clones, 88% of which occur a single time. About an eighth of the sample is held by the ten biggest clonotypes.

In light of the paper, this sample's time point label describes: baseline before first vaccination. Vaccinee samples were obtained from the UK trials COV001 and COV002, which included a single-blind randomized controlled phase 2/3 trial of AZD1222 (ChAdOx1 nCoV-19) in healthy adults. For TCRbeta chain sequencing, PBMC samples were collected from trial participants at day 0 and at day 28 after the second dose. The paper's findings and limits, for the study overall: After two AZD1222 doses, both the breadth and the depth of spike-specific TCRs were significantly higher than at day 0 and than in MenACWY recipients. Epitopes outside the regions mutated in the B.1.351 and B.1.1.7 variants were reportedly recognized by nearly half of the unique spike-specific TCRs. In the small 56-69-year group, the increase in depth fell short of significance, most likely because of low power. The whole spike protein was spanned by vaccine-associated CD4 TCRs, and dominant responses were seen in regions 160-218 and 743-854. Conclusions about previously exposed vaccinees were limited because only a handful of AZD1222 recipients were SARS-CoV-2 seropositive at baseline. Because no day 14 peak-response samples were available, the repertoires could be characterized only after the peak T cell response. Most participants were white British and females outnumbered males, and the authors suggested that clonal diversity may have been underestimated.

CDR1 and CDR2 are read off the germline V gene as SGHTA and FQGNSA. The V and J ends are trimmed by 5 bases and 1 base, leaving 14 bases between them. Its CDR3 holds 15 amino acids, cysteine through phenylalanine. Only CDR3 DNA is held: 45 bases, read in frame from base 1. Concerning this clone: Its antigen target is currently unknown. The input lacks base qualities; no much larger clone sits a single base away.

The sequencing used peripheral blood, collected on day 0 of AZD1222 vaccination. The rearrangement combines TRBV7-2 with TRBJ1-1, with no confidently assigned D gene. This receptor was identified in an adult in good health. The CDR3 protein is CASSQDLDPNTEAFF. At the DNA level, the sequence is TGTGCCAGCAGCCAGGACTTAGACCCGAACACTGAAGCTTTCTTT.